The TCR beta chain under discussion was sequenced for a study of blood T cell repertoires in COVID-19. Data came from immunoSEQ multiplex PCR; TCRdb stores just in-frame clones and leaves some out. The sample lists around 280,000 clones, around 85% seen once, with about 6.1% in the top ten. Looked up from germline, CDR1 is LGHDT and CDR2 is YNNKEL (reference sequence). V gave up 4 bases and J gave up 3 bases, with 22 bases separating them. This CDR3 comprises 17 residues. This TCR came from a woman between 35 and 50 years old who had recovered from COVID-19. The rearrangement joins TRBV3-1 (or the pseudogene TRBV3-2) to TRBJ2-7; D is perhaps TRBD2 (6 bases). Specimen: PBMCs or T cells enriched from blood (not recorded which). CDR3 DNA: TGTGCCAGCAGCCTTCGACGAGGGCGGGACCTAGGCTACGAGCAGTACTTC. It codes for CASSLRRGRDLGYEQYF.